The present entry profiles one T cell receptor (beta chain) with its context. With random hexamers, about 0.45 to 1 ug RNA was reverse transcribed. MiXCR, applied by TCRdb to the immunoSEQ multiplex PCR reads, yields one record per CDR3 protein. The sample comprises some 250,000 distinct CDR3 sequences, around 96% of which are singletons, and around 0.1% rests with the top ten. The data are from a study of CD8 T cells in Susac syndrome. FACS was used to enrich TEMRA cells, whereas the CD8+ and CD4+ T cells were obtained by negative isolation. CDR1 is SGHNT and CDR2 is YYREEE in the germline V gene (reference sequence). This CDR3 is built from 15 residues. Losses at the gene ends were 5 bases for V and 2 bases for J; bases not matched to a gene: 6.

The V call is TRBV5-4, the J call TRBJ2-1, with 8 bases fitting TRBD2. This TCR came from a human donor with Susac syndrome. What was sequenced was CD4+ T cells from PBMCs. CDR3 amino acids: CASSPGGVAYNEQFF. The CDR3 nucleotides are TGTGCCAGCAGTCCGGGGGGGGTTGCCTACAATGAGCAGTTCTTC.